Described below is a single T cell receptor beta chain sequence and its context. The antigen remains unidentified. The data belong to a study of cytomegalovirus exposure and HLA in healthy donors. Only in-frame clones appear in the TCRdb table, and some are missing; sequencing was by immunoSEQ multiplex PCR. Among fewer than 350,000 clones, approximately 88% were seen once, and the ten largest hold 0.92%. Study-wide results and caveats: In the roughly 120 validation repertoires, a later analysis found that first-cohort TCR clusters tended to co-occur.

Sequenced input: PBMCs. The TCR sequence derives from a woman aged 18-29 years in good health and CMV-seronegative.

The DNA of the CDR3 is TGTGCCAGCAGTGAAGCGCTTGCAGGGCAGGGAAAACTGTTTTTT. The encoded protein is CASSEALAGQGKLFF. The rearrangement joins TRBV6-1 to TRBJ1-4; possible D gene TRBD1, 5 bases. V gave up 0 bases and J gave up 10 bases, with 15 bases separating them. The CDR3 sequence is 15 residues long. The germline CDR1 and CDR2 sequences are MNHNS and SASEGT.